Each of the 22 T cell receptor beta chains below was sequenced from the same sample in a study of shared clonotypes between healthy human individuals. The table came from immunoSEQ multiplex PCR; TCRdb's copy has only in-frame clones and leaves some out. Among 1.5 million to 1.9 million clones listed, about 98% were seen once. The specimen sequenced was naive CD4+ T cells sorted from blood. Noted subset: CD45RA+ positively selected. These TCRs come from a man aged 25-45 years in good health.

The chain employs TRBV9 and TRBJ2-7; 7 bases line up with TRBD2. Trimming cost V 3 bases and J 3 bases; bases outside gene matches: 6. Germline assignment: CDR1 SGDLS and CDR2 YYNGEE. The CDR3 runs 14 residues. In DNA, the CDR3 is TGTGCCAGCAGCGCCCCGGGGGGTCACTACGAGCAGTACTTC. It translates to CASSAPGGHYEQYF.

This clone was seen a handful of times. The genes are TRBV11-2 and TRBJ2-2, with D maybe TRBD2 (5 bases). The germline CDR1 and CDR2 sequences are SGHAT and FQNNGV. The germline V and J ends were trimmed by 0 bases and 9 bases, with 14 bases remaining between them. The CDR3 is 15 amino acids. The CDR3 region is CASSLDGGRGRELFF. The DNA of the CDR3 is TGTGCCAGCAGCTTAGATGGAGGAAGAGGCCGGGAGCTGTTTTTT.

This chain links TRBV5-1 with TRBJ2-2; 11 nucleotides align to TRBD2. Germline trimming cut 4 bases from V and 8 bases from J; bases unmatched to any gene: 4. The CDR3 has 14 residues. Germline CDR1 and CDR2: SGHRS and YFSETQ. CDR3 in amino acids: CASSPTSGSGELFF. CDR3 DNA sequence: TGCGCCAGCAGCCCAACTAGCGGGAGTGGGGAGCTGTTTTTT. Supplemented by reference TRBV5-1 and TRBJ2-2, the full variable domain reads KAGVTQTPRYLIKTRGQQVTLSCSPISGHRSVSWYQQTPGQGLQFLFEYFSETQRNKGNFPGRFSGRQFSNSRSEMNVSTLELGDSALYLCASSPTSGSGELFFGEGSRLTVL.

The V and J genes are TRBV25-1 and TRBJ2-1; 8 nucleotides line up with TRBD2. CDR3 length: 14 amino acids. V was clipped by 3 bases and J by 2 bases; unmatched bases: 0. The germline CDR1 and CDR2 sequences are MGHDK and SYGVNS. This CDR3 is CASSDSGAYNEQFF. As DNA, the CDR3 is TGTGCCAGCAGTGATAGCGGGGCCTACAATGAGCAGTTCTTC.

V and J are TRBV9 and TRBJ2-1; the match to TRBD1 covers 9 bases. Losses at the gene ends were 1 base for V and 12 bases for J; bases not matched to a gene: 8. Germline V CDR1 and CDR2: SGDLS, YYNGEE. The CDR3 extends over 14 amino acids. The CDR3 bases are TGTGCCAGCAGCGTACGGGACAGGGAAGTGTGGCAGTTCTTC. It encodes CASSVRDREVWQFF.

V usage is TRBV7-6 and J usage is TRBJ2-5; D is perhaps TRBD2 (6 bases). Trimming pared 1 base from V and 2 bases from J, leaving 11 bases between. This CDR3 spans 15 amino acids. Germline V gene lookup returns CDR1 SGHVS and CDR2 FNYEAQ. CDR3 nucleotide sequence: TGTGCCAGCAGCTTAGGCCGGGGGTCTCAAGAGACCCAGTACTTC. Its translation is CASSLGRGSQETQYF. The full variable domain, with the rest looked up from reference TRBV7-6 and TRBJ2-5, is GAGVSQSPRYKVTKRGQDVALRCDPISGHVSLYWYRQALGQGPEFLTYFNYEAQQDKSGLPNDRFSAERPEGSISTLTIQRTEQRDSAMYRCASSLGRGSQETQYFGPGTRLLVL.

CDR3 sequence reads: CASTFGAFRGWGKQFF. The CDR3 nucleotides are TGTGCCAGTACTTTCGGGGCGTTCCGAGGATGGGGTAAGCAGTTCTTC. The V call is TRBV19, the J call TRBJ2-1, with D perhaps given as TRBD1 or TRBD2 (5 bases each). V was trimmed by 7 bases and J by 11 bases, leaving 27 bases between them. The CDR3 covers 16 residues. The germline gives CDR1 LNHDA, CDR2 SQIVND (reference sequence).

The CDR3 bases are TGCGCCAGCAGGTCGGGCCTAGAATCCGCGGAGACCCAGTACTTC. It is translated as CASRSGLESAETQYF. This chain links TRBV5-1 with TRBJ2-5; D unclear. The CDR3 spans 15 residues. Trimming left V 5 bases short and J 5 bases short, with 19 bases between. Germline V lookup: CDR1 SGHRS, CDR2 YFSETQ.

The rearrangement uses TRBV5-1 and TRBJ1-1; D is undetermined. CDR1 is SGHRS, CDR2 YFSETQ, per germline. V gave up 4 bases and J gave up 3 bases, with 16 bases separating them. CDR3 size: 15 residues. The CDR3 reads CASSARFRGDTEAFF. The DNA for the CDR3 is TGCGCCAGCAGCGCAAGATTTCGCGGGGACACTGAAGCTTTCTTT.

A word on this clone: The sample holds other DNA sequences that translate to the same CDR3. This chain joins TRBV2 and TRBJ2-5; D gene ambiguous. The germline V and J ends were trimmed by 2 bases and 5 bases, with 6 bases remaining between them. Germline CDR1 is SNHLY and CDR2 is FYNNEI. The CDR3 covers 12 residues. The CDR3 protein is CASSELQETQYF. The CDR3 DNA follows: TGTGCCAGCAGTGAACTCCAGGAGACCCAGTACTTC.

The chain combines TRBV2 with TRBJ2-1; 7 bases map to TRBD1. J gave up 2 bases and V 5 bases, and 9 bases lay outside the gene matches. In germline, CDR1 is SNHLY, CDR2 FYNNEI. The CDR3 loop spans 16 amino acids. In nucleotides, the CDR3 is TGTGCCAGCAGTTCCAAGACAGGGAACCCCTACAATGAGCAGTTCTTC. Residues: CASSSKTGNPYNEQFF.

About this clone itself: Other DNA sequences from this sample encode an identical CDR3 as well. DNA for the CDR3: TGTGCCAGCAGCGTAGAGGGGCTAGCGGGCGAGCAGTACTTC. Protein: CASSVEGLAGEQYF. V is TRBV9 and J is TRBJ2-7, with TRBD2 matching over 8 bases. V dropped 0 bases and J dropped 6; count of bases not matched to a gene: 5. CDR1 and CDR2 from the germline V gene are SGDLS and YYNGEE. The CDR3 runs to 14 residues.

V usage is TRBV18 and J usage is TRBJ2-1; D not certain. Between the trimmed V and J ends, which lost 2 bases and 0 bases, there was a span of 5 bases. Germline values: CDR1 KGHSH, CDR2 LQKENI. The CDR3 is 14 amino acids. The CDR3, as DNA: TGTGCCAGCTCACCAACCGCCTCCTACAATGAGCAGTTCTTC. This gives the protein CASSPTASYNEQFF.

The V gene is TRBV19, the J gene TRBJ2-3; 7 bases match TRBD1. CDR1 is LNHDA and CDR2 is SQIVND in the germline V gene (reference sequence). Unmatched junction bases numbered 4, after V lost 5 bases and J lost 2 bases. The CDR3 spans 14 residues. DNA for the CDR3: TGTGCCAGTAGTCCCAGGGGGATCACAGATACGCAGTATTTT. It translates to CASSPRGITDTQYF.

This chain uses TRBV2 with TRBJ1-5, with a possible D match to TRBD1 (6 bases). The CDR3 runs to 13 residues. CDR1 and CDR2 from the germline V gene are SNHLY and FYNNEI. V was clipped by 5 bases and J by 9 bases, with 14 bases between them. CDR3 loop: CASSHREQGPQHF. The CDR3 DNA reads TGTGCCAGCAGTCACAGGGAACAAGGGCCCCAGCATTTT.

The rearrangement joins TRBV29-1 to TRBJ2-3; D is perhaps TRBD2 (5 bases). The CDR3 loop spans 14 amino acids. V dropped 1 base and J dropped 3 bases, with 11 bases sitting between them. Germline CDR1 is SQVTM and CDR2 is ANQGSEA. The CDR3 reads CSVEGQDSTDTQYF. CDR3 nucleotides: TGCAGCGTTGAAGGGCAGGACTCTACAGATACGCAGTATTTT.

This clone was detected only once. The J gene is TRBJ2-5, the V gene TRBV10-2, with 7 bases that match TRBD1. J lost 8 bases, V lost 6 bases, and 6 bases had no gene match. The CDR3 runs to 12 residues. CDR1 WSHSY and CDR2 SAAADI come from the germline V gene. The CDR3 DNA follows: TGCGCCAGCAGAGGGACAGTGTTAACCCAGTACTTC. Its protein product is CASRGTVLTQYF.

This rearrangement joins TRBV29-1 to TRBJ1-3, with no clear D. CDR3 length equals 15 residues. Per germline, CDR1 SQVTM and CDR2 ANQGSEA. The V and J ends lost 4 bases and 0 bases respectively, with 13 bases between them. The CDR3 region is CSVARGSDSGNTIYF. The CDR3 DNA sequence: TGCAGCGTTGCTAGAGGGTCGGACTCTGGAAACACCATATATTTT.

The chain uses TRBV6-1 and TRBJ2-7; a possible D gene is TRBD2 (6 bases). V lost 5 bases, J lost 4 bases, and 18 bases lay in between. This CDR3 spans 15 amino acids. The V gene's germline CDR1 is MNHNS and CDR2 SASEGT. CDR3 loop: CASSHSGLHGYEQYF. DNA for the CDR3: TGTGCCAGCAGTCATTCTGGACTACACGGTTACGAGCAGTACTTC.

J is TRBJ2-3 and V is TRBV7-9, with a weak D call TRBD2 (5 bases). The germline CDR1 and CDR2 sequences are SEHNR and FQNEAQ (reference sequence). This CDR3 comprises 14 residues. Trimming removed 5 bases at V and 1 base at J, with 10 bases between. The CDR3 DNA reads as TGTGCCAGCAGCCCCCTCGGGGGCACAGATACGCAGTATTTT. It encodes CASSPLGGTDTQYF.

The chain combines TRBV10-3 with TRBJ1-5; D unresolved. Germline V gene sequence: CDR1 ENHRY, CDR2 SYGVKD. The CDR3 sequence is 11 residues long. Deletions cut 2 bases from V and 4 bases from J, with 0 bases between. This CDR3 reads CAISENQPQHF. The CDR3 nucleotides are TGTGCCATCAGTGAGAATCAGCCCCAGCATTTT.

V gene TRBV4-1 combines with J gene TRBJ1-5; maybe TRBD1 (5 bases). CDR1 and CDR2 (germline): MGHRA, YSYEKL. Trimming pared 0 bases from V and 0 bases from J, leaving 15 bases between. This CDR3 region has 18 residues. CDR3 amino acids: CASSQDVSRADSNQPQHF. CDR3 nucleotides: TGCGCCAGCAGCCAAGATGTTTCCAGGGCGGATAGCAATCAGCCCCAGCATTTT.